Described below is a single TCR beta chain sequence and its context. The data originate from a study of blood T cell repertoires in COVID-19. Study as a whole: Spain, Italy and the United States supplied samples that represented acute and convalescent COVID-19.

Here immunoSEQ multiplex PCR was the method, and the copy in TCRdb shows in-frame clones only, minus some. The sample has 200,000 to 250,000 clones; over 75% are singletons. Germline lookup yields CDR1 SGHTA and CDR2 FQGTGA. This CDR3 spans 15 amino acids. V lost 7 bases, J lost 0 bases, and 12 bases lay in between. The cohort comprised adults aged 18 to 89 years residing in about two dozen US areas. Participants were placed into cohorts based on the clinical history they reported. Sequenced input: PBMCs or T cells enriched from blood (not recorded which). V usage is TRBV7-3 and J usage is TRBJ2-2; D might be TRBD1 (5 bases). The TCR sequence derives from a woman in her forties with acute COVID-19. This CDR3 reads CASKGGATNTGELFF. The CDR3 DNA reads as TGTGCCAGCAAGGGTGGGGCGACGAACACCGGGGAGCTGTTTTTT.